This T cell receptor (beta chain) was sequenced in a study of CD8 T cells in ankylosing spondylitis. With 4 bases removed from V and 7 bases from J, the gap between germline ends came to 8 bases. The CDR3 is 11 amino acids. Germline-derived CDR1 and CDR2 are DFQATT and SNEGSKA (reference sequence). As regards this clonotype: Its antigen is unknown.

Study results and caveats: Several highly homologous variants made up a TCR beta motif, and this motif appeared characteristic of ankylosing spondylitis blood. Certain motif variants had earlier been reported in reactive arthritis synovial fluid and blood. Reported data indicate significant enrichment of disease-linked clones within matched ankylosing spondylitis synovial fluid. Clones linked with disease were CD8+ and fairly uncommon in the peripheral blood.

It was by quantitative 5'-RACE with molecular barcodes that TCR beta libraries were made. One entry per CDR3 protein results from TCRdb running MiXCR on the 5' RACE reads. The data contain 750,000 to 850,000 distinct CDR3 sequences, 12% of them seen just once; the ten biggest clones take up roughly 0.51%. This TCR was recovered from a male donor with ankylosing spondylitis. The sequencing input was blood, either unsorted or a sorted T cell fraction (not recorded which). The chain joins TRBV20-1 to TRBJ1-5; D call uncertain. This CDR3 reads CSATPSQPQHF. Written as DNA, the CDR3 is TGCAGTGCTACCCCCTCGCAGCCCCAGCATTTT.